A selection of T cell receptor beta chains follows, all from one sample in a study of human T cells and chemical hapten exposure. TCRdb independently ran MiXCR on the RACE reads; one entry per CDR3 protein. The table has 300,000 to 450,000 distinct CDR3 sequences, approximately 5.1% seen once; the top ten hold 2.5% to 3%. The input for sequencing was whole blood, taken in connection with sensitization to the hapten diphenylcyclopropenone (DPC). The receptors here all came from a woman aged 45-60 years with alopecia areata. Some clones in this sample may be carry-over from other donors' samples. CDR3s include the opening cysteine and the closing phenylalanine or tryptophan. D genes are given only for firm matches. Expanded clones are given a class, and other clones once, few, many or no size at all.

J gene,D gene,V gene,clone size,CDR3 protein,CDR3 DNA
TRBJ1-2,NA,TRBV29-1,NA,CSVPTTDSNYGYTF,TGCAGCGTTCCCACAACGGACAGTAACTATGGCTACACCTTC
TRBJ1-6,NA,TRBV5-1,many,CASSLGGLKPLHF,TGCGCCAGCAGCTTGGGGGGCCTCAAACCCCTCCACTTT
TRBJ1-1,NA,TRBV4-1,few,CASSQEGRGITEAFF,TGCGCCAGCAGCCAAGAAGGCAGAGGGATCACTGAAGCTTTCTTT
TRBJ2-7,TRBD1,TRBV25-1,NA,CATRDRFNYEQYF,TGTGCCACCCGGGACAGGTTTAACTACGAGCAGTACTTC
TRBJ2-2,NA,TRBV15,many,CATSRTSWSRAGELFF,TGTGCCACCAGCAGGACCAGTTGGAGCCGGGCCGGGGAGCTGTTTTTT
TRBJ2-2,TRBD1,TRBV29-1,few,CSVQREGQVYTGELFF,TGCAGCGTTCAAAGAGAGGGACAGGTTTACACCGGGGAGCTGTTTTTT
TRBJ2-7,NA,TRBV20-1,many,CSASPGLPSEQYF,TGCAGTGCTTCCCCGGGCCTACCGAGCGAGCAGTACTTC
TRBJ2-3,TRBD2,TRBV29-1,many,CSVEGLAGEGDTQYF,TGCAGCGTTGAAGGGCTAGCGGGAGAAGGGGATACGCAGTATTTT
TRBJ1-1,TRBD1,TRBV6-1,NA,CASSAGQGSEAFF,TGTGCCAGCAGTGCGGGACAGGGATCTGAAGCTTTCTTT
TRBJ2-1,NA,TRBV12-5,many,CASGIGSPYNEQFF,TGTGCTAGCGGCATAGGGTCCCCCTACAATGAGCAGTTCTTC
TRBJ2-3,NA,TRBV6-6,many,CASSYGRDTQYF,TGTGCCAGCAGTTATGGTAGAGATACGCAGTATTTT
TRBJ1-3,NA,TRBV6-2/TRBV6-3,many,CASSSLDNYPGNTIYF,TGTGCCAGCAGTTCCTTGGACAACTACCCTGGAAACACCATATATTTT
TRBJ2-3,NA,TRBV2,many,CARTESTDTQYF,TGTGCCAGGACAGAAAGCACAGATACGCAGTATTTT
TRBJ1-3,TRBD1,TRBV12-3/TRBV12-4,NA,CASRKDRGGGYTIYF,TGTGCCAGCAGAAAGGACAGGGGAGGTGGATACACCATATATTTT
TRBJ1-5,TRBD1,TRBV28,many,CASSLFGQGAQPQHF,TGTGCCAGCAGTTTATTCGGACAGGGGGCTCAGCCCCAGCATTTT
TRBJ1-5,NA,TRBV7-9,many,CASSSGGGRRLGQPQHF,TGTGCCAGCAGCTCAGGCGGGGGGCGGAGGCTAGGTCAGCCCCAGCATTTT
TRBJ2-1,TRBD2,TRBV15,few,CATNPGLAGSNEQFF,TGTGCCACCAACCCGGGACTAGCGGGGAGCAATGAGCAGTTCTTC
TRBJ2-6,NA,TRBV7-2,NA,CATGFSGANVLTF,TGTGCCACCGGCTTCTCTGGGGCCAACGTCCTGACTTTC
TRBJ1-1,TRBD1,TRBV5-6,many,CASSGGTDTEAFF,TGTGCCAGCAGTGGCGGGACAGACACTGAAGCTTTCTTT
TRBJ1-2,NA,TRBV7-2,many,CASSYDKNYGYTF,TGTGCCAGCAGTTATGACAAGAACTATGGCTACACCTTC
TRBJ1-1,NA,TRBV7-3,few,CASSSDPRSTNTEAFF,TGTGCCAGCAGCTCCGACCCGAGAAGTACGAACACTGAAGCTTTCTTT
TRBJ2-2,NA,TRBV7-6,many,CASSLRGLNTGELFF,TGTGCCAGCAGCTTACGGGGGCTCAACACCGGGGAGCTGTTTTTT
TRBJ2-2,NA,TRBV7-9,many,CASSLRSANTGELFF,TGTGCCAGCAGCTTAAGATCAGCGAACACCGGGGAGCTGTTTTTT
TRBJ1-4,NA,TRBV2,few,CASSERGGYEKLFF,TGTGCCAGCAGTGAACGGGGGGGCTACGAAAAACTGTTTTTT
TRBJ2-1,NA,TRBV28,many,CASSFGKSSYNEQFF,TGTGCCAGCAGTTTTGGGAAAAGCTCCTACAATGAGCAGTTCTTC
TRBJ2-7,NA,TRBV28,many,CASSPTRFYEQYF,TGTGCCAGCAGCCCAACAAGGTTCTACGAGCAGTACTTC
TRBJ2-7,NA,TRBV7-9,NA,CASSRMQGSYEQYF,TGTGCCAGCAGCCGTATGCAGGGTTCCTACGAGCAGTACTTC
TRBJ2-7,NA,TRBV5-1,many,CASSSRRSSADEQYF,TGCGCCAGCAGCTCGAGAAGGTCTAGTGCGGACGAGCAGTACTTC
TRBJ2-3,NA,TRBV3-1,many,CASSQVFRASGTDTQYF,TGTGCCAGCAGCCAAGTTTTTAGAGCTAGCGGCACAGATACGCAGTATTTT
TRBJ2-1,TRBD1,TRBV5-4,few,CASSHRDRGRNEQFF,TGTGCCAGCAGCCACCGGGACAGGGGGCGAAATGAGCAGTTCTTC
TRBJ1-4,TRBD1,TRBV20-1,NA,CSARVQGASEKLFF,TGCAGTGCTAGAGTGCAGGGGGCAAGTGAAAAACTGTTTTTT
TRBJ2-7,TRBD1,TRBV19,few,CASSIVLGRGNEQYF,TGTGCCAGTAGTATAGTGCTGGGCAGGGGGAACGAGCAGTACTTC
TRBJ1-2,NA,TRBV5-5,few,CASSLTGPTYGYTF,TGTGCCAGCAGCTTGACAGGGCCGACCTATGGCTACACCTTC
TRBJ2-1,NA,TRBV20-1,many,CSARGASEQFF,TGCAGTGCTAGAGGCGCGTCGGAGCAGTTCTTC